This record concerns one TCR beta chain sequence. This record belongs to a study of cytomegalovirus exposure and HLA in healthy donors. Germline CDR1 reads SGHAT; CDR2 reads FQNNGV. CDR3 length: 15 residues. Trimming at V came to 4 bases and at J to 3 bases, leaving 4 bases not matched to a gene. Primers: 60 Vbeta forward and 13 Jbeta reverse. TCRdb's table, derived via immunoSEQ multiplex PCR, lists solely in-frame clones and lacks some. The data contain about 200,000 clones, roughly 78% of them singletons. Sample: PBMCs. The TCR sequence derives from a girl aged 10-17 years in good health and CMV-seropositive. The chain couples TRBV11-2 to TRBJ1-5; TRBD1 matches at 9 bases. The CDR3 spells CASSSDRGHNQPQHF. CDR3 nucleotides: TGTGCCAGCAGCTCGGACAGGGGTCACAATCAGCCCCAGCATTTT.